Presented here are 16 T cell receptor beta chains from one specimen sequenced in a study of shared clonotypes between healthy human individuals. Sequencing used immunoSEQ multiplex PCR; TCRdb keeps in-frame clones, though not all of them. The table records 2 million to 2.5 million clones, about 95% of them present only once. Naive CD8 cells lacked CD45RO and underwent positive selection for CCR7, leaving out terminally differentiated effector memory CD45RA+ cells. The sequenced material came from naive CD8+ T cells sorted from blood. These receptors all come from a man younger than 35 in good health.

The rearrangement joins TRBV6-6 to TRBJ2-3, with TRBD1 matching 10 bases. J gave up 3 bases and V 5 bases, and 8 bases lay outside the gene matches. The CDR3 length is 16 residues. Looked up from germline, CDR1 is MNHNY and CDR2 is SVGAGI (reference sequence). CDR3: CASSPPGQGSTDTQYF. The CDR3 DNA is TGTGCCAGCAGTCCTCCGGGACAGGGGTCGACAGATACGCAGTATTTT.

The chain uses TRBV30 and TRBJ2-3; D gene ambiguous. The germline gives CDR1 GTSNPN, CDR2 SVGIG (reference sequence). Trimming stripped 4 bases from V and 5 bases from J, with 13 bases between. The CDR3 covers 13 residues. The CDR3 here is CAWTDSTEDTQYF. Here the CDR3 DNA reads TGTGCCTGGACCGACTCGACCGAAGATACGCAGTATTTT.

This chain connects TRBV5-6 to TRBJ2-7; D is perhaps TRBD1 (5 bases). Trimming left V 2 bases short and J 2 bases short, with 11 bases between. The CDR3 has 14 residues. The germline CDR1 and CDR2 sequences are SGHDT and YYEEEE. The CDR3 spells CASSLGAGPYEQYF. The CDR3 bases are TGTGCCAGCAGCTTAGGGGCAGGACCCTACGAGCAGTACTTC. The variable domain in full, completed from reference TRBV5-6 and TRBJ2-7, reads DAGVTQSPTHLIKTRGQQVTLRCSPKSGHDTVSWYQQALGQGPQFIFQYYEEEERQRGNFPDRFSGHQFPNYSSELNVNALLLGDSALYLCASSLGAGPYEQYFGPGTRLTVT.

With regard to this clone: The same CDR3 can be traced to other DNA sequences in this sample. The CDR3 loop reads CASSIYPGSYEQYF. The CDR3 bases are TGTGCCAGTAGTATCTACCCAGGGTCCTACGAGCAGTACTTC. This chain connects TRBV19 to TRBJ2-7; tentatively, D is TRBD1 (5 bases). Germline loops: CDR1 LNHDA, CDR2 SQIVND (reference sequence). With 3 bases removed from V and 1 base from J, the gap between germline ends came to 10 bases. This CDR3 spans 14 amino acids.

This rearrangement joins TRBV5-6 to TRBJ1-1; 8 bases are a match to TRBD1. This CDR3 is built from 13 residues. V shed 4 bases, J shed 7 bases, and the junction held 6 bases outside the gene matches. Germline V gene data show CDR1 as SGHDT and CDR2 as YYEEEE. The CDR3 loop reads CASSLPGTGEAFF. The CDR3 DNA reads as TGTGCCAGCAGCCTGCCCGGGACAGGTGAAGCTTTCTTT.

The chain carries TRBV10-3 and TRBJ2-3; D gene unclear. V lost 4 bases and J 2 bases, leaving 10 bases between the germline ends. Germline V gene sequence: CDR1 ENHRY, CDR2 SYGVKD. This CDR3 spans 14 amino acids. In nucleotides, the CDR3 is TGTGCCATCAGTGGGGGAAGGGACACAGATACGCAGTATTTT. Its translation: CAISGGRDTDTQYF.

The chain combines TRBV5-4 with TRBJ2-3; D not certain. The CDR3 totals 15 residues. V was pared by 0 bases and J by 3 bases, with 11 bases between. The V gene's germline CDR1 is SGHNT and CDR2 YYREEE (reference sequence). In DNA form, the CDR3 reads TGTGCCAGCAGCTTGGCGGCCCAGGTTACAGATACGCAGTATTTT. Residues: CASSLAAQVTDTQYF. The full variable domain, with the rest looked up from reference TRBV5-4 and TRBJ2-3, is ETGVTQSPTHLIKTRGQQVTLRCSSQSGHNTVSWYQQALGQGPQFIFQYYREEENGRGNFPPRFSGLQFPNYSSELNVNALELDDSALYLCASSLAAQVTDTQYFGPGTRLTVL.

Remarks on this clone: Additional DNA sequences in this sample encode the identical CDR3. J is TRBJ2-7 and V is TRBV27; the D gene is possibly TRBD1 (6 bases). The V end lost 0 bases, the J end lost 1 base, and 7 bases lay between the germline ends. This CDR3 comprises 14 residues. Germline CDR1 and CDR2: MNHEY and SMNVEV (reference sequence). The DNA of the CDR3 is TGTGCCAGCAGTTTATCGACAGGTTCCTACGAGCAGTACTTC. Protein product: CASSLSTGSYEQYF.

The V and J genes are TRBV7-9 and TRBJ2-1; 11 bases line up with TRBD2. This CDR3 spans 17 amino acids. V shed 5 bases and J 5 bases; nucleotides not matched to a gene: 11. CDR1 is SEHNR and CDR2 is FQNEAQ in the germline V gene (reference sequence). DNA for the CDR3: TGTGCCAGCAGCGATACGGGGACTAGCGGAATTCACAATGAGCAGTTCTTC. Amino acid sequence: CASSDTGTSGIHNEQFF.

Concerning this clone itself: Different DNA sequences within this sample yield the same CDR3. The CDR3 DNA reads as TGTGCCAGCAGCCCTGGTGGGGGAGAGACCCAGTACTTC. Amino acids: CASSPGGGETQYF. This rearrangement joins TRBV5-4 to TRBJ2-5; the D call may be TRBD1 or TRBD2 (5 bases each). There are 13 residues in the CDR3. The V end lost 4 bases, the J end lost 4 bases, and 11 bases lay between the germline ends. Germline CDR1 reads SGHNT; CDR2 reads YYREEE (reference sequence).

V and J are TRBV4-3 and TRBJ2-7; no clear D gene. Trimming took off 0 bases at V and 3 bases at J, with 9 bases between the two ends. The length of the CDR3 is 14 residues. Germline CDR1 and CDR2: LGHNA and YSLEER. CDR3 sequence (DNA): TGCGCCAGCAGCCAAGACTCCCTGGGCTACGAGCAGTACTTC. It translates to CASSQDSLGYEQYF.

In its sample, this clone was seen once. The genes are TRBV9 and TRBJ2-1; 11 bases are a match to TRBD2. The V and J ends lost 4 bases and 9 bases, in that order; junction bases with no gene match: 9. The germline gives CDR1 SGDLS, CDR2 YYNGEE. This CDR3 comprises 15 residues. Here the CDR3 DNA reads TGTGCCAGCAGCTTAACCGGGACTAGCGGCCTTGAGCAGTTCTTC. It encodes CASSLTGTSGLEQFF.

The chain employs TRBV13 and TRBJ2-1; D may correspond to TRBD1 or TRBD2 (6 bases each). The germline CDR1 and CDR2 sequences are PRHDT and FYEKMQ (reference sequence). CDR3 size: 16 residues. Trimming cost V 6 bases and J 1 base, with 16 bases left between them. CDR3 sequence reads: CASSPGGGKSYNEQFF. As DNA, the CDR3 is TGTGCCAGCAGTCCAGGAGGGGGAAAATCCTACAATGAGCAGTTCTTC.

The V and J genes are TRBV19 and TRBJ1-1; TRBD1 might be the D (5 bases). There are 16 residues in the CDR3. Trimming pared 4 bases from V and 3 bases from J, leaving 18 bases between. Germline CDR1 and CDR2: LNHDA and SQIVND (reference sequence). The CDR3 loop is CASSNGAVGGDTEAFF. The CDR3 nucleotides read TGTGCCAGTAGTAACGGGGCAGTCGGTGGGGACACTGAAGCTTTCTTT.

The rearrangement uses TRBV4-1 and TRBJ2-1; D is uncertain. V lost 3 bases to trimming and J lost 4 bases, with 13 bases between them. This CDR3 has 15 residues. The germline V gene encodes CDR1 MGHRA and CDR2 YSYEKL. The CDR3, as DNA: TGCGCCAGCAGCCAGACAAGTTTCGATTACAATGAGCAGTTCTTC. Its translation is CASSQTSFDYNEQFF.

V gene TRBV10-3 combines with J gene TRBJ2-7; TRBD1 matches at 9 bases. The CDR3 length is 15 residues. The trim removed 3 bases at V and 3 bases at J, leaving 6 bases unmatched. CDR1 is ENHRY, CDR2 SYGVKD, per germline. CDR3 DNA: TGTGCCATCAGTGAACCGGGACAGGGCCTCTACGAGCAGTACTTC. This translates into CAISEPGQGLYEQYF.